This T cell receptor (beta chain) emerged from a study of T-cell reconstitution after alpha-beta-depleted transplantation in children. Study outcomes and limitations: T-cell counts and diversity at one year post-transplant came mainly from newly produced T cells.

CDR1 and CDR2 (germline): SGHRS, YFSETQ. CDR3 length: 15 residues. Trimming took 0 bases from V and 8 from J; bases not matched to a gene: 9. This clonotype was counted only a few times. Its antigen is not identified. This sample's TCRbeta library carried unique molecular identifier barcodes. TCRdb analysed the PCR reads with MiXCR anew, one entry per CDR3 protein. The top ten hold just under 5% of the sample, which has roughly 790,000 distinct CDR3 sequences, around 17% seen once. The chain links TRBV5-1 to TRBJ1-1; 8 bases are shared with TRBD1. The TCR comes from a male patient between 10 and 17 years old who had a stem cell transplant for acute lymphoblastic leukemia, so the T cells may come from the graft donor. Material: PBMCs, mostly from graft donor cells, obtained 360 days after TCRalphabeta/CD19-depleted stem cell transplant. Here the CDR3 reads CASSLAPDRVTEAFF. In DNA form, the CDR3 reads TGCGCCAGCAGCTTGGCCCCGGACAGGGTGACCGAAGCTTTCTTT. Complete variable domain (other parts from reference TRBV5-1 and TRBJ1-1): KAGVTQTPRYLIKTRGQQVTLSCSPISGHRSVSWYQQTPGQGLQFLFEYFSETQRNKGNFPGRFSGRQFSNSRSEMNVSTLELGDSALYLCASSLAPDRVTEAFFGQGTRLTVV.